This TCR beta chain was profiled in a study of OX40 agonist ivuxolimab in advanced cancers. General study results and limits: At 0.1 to 3.0 mg/kg and by week 6, clonal expansion occurred in CD4+ and CD8+ blood T cells. Partial responders receiving 0.1-3.0 mg/kg showed among the lowest clonal expansion. The investigators did not determine what antigen specificity the expanded peripheral T cells had.

Clones were read by immunoSEQ multiplex PCR, and TCRdb kept only the in-frame ones, dropping some. The sample carries some 70,000 clones, roughly 90% recorded once. With respect to this clone: Its antigen remains unidentified.

The CDR3 covers 15 residues. CDR1 is MNHEY and CDR2 is SVGAGI in the germline V gene. V lost 6 bases and J lost 5; bases outside the gene matches: 12. V is TRBV6-5 and J is TRBJ1-2; TRBD1 matches 7 bases. The source was CD4+ or CD8+ T cells sorted from blood, collected in a trial of the OX40 agonist ivuxolimab. The receptor comes from an adult with an advanced solid tumor such as melanoma, head and neck, liver or kidney cancer. CDR3 protein: CASSTVRGTGYGYTF. The CDR3, as DNA: TGTGCCAGCAGCACCGTCAGGGGGACGGGGTATGGCTACACCTTC.